This TCR beta chain was sequenced during a study of blood T cell repertoires in COVID-19. Some clones are missing from TCRdb's copy, which holds only in-frame ones; the method was immunoSEQ multiplex PCR. Here the sample spans roughly 250,000 clones, about 85% being singletons. Only one count was recorded for this clone. CDR3 length: 18 residues. V gave up 5 bases and J gave up 1 base; unmatched junction bases: 14. Germline loops: CDR1 MNHEY, CDR2 SMNVEV (reference sequence). V is TRBV27 and J is TRBJ1-1; 9 bases are shared with TRBD1. Sequencing was done on a sample of peripheral blood. This sequence originates from a human donor with COVID-19, enrolled during active disease. The donor label of this sample is uncertain. CDR3 region: CASSKRTPGQGENTEAFF. CDR3 nucleotides: TGTGCCAGCAGTAAACGTACACCGGGACAGGGAGAGAACACTGAAGCTTTCTTT.